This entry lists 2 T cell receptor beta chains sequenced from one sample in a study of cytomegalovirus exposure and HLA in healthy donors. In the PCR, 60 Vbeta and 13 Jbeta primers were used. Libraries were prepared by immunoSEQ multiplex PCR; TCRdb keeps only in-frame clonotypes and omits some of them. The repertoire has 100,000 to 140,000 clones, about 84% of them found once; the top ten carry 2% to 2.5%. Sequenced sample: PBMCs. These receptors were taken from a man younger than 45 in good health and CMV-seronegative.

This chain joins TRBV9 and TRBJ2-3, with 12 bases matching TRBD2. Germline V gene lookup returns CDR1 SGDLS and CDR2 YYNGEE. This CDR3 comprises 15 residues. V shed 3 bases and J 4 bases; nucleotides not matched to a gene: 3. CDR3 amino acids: CASSGLAGAPDTQYF. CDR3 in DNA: TGTGCCAGCAGCGGACTAGCGGGGGCCCCAGATACGCAGTATTTT.

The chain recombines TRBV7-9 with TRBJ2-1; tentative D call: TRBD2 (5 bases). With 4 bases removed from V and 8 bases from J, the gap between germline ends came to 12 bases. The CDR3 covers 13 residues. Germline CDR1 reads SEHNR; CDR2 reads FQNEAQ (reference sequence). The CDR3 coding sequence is TGTGCCAGCAGCTCCCCGGCGGGCTATGAGCAGTTCTTC. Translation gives CASSSPAGYEQFF.